This T cell receptor beta chain was obtained from a study of graft-versus-host responses after intestinal transplantation. The assay was immunoSEQ multiplex PCR, and TCRdb's table has in-frame clones only and misses some. This sample carries roughly 93,000 clones, roughly 91% of them seen once, and the ten largest clones take around 0.49%. The CDR3 loop spans 16 amino acids. Between the trimmed V and J ends, which lost 0 bases and 0 bases, there was a span of 6 bases. The germline CDR1 and CDR2 sequences are MGHRA and YSYEKL. Study-wide findings and caveats: GvH clonotypes were identified within recipient marrow, with a subset emerging first in ileum or blood.

On this clone itself: No antigen is known for it.

Material: unstimulated CD8+ T cells sorted from spleen or lymph node cells, obtained before intestinal transplant. V gene TRBV4-1 combines with J gene TRBJ2-6; a weak D match, TRBD2 (5 bases). This TCR derives from a human donor who received an intestinal transplant. The CDR3 spells CASSQEGVSGANVLTF. CDR3 nucleotides: TGCGCCAGCAGCCAAGAGGGAGTCTCTGGGGCCAACGTCCTGACTTTC.